The 15 T cell receptor beta chains below all came from one sample that was sequenced in a study of cytomegalovirus exposure and HLA in healthy donors. PCR employed 60 Vbeta and 13 Jbeta primers. Profiled with immunoSEQ multiplex PCR; TCRdb holds only in-frame clones, not every one. The sample includes 100,000 to 150,000 clones, roughly 70% of them seen just once. The material sequenced was PBMCs. These TCRs come from a middle-aged man in good health and CMV-seropositive.

The rearrangement links TRBV2 to TRBJ2-3; maybe TRBD1 (5 bases). CDR1 SNHLY and CDR2 FYNNEI come from the germline V gene. The length of the CDR3 is 14 residues. Trimming cost V 8 bases and J 3 bases, with 15 bases left between them. The CDR3 region is CASGPGIRTDTQYF. DNA for the CDR3: TGTGCCAGCGGACCAGGGATTCGGACAGATACGCAGTATTTT. Full variable domain (outside the CDR3, taken from reference TRBV2 and TRBJ2-3): EPEVTQTPSHQVTQMGQEVILRCVPISNHLYFYWYRQILGQKVEFLVSFYNNEISEKSEIFDDQFSVERPDGSNFTLKIRSTKLEDSAMYFCASGPGIRTDTQYFGPGTRLTVL.

Sample share makes this clone medium-sized (0.01 to 0.1%). V usage is TRBV6-4 and J usage is TRBJ2-3; TRBD2 matches at 10 bases. The CDR3 is 15 residues long. Germline V gene sequence: CDR1 MRHNA, CDR2 SNTAGT. Germline trimming cut 3 bases from V and 4 bases from J; bases unmatched to any gene: 4. CDR3 in DNA: TGTGCCAGCAGTGAAGGTAGCGGGGGGTCAGATACGCAGTATTTT. This gives the protein CASSEGSGGSDTQYF.

The chain couples TRBV7-9 to TRBJ1-5; a possible D gene is TRBD1 (6 bases). Germline CDR1 and CDR2: SEHNR and FQNEAQ (reference sequence). This CDR3 has 14 amino acids. V dropped 2 bases and J dropped 8 bases, with 13 bases sitting between them. The CDR3 spells CASSLSPGDKPQHF. DNA of the CDR3: TGTGCCAGCAGCTTAAGTCCAGGGGACAAGCCCCAGCATTTT.

This clone appeared a few times. The chain combines TRBV6-1 with TRBJ1-2, with 7 bases matching TRBD1. This CDR3 contains 15 residues. CDR1 and CDR2 (germline): MNHNS, SASEGT. J gave up 5 bases and V 5 bases, and 11 bases lay outside the gene matches. Here the CDR3 DNA reads TGTGCCAGCAGTAACCGAGGAGGGGGCGGATATGGCTACACCTTC. This gives the protein CASSNRGGGGYGYTF.

This clone came up a few times. This chain connects TRBV7-2 to TRBJ2-5; TRBD2 agrees at 7 bases. Germline V CDR1 and CDR2: SGHTA, FQGNSA. After removal of 5 bases from V and 2 bases from J, the junction contained 14 bases not matched to a gene. The CDR3 spans 17 residues. This CDR3 is CASSLLGIAGPQETQYF. The CDR3 bases are TGTGCCAGCAGCCTCCTTGGGATAGCGGGCCCTCAAGAGACCCAGTACTTC.

This clone has just a few counts. The chain couples TRBV7-8 to TRBJ1-6; possibly TRBD1 for D (5 bases). With 2 bases removed from V and 3 bases from J, the gap between germline ends came to 8 bases. The CDR3 covers 15 residues. The germline CDR1 and CDR2 sequences are SGHVS and FQNEAQ. This CDR3 reads CASSLRGGYNSPLHF. The CDR3 DNA reads as TGTGCCAGCAGCTTACGGGGGGGCTATAATTCACCCCTCCACTTT.

This chain connects TRBV27 to TRBJ2-7, with 11 bases aligning to TRBD1. With V trimmed by 2 bases and J by 3 bases, 6 bases remained unmatched. CDR3 size: 16 residues. CDR1 and CDR2 from the germline V gene are MNHEY and SMNVEV (reference sequence). DNA for the CDR3: TGTGCCAGCAGTTTACGGGGACAGGGGGTAAGCTACGAGCAGTACTTC. Translated, it gives CASSLRGQGVSYEQYF.

This chain connects TRBV11-2 to TRBJ1-1; the D gene is possibly TRBD1 (6 bases). V gave up 1 base and J gave up 3 bases, with 9 bases separating them. The CDR3 has 14 amino acids. Germline V CDR1 and CDR2: SGHAT, FQNNGV. CDR3 sequence: CASSLGRGDTEAFF. The CDR3 nucleotides read TGTGCCAGCAGCTTAGGCAGGGGTGACACTGAAGCTTTCTTT.

The V call is TRBV28, the J call TRBJ1-2; a possible D gene is TRBD1 (5 bases). Between the trimmed V and J ends, which lost 6 bases and 8 bases, there was a span of 16 bases. The CDR3 length is 13 residues. Germline V gene data show CDR1 as MDHEN and CDR2 as SYDVKM. The CDR3 DNA reads TGTGCCAGCAGCCGGCAGACAGTGGCGGGCTACACCTTC. This gives the protein CASSRQTVAGYTF.

DNA for the CDR3: TGTGCCAGCTCACTTCGGACAGGGGAAGGTTCACCCCTCCACTTT. Translated, it gives CASSLRTGEGSPLHF. The rearrangement uses TRBV18 and TRBJ1-6; 9 bases are a match to TRBD1. The CDR3 extends over 15 amino acids. Germline trimming cut 4 bases from V and 9 bases from J; bases unmatched to any gene: 7. Germline V gene lookup returns CDR1 KGHSH and CDR2 LQKENI.

This clone was seen a handful of times. The rearrangement links TRBV7-2 to TRBJ2-3; 7 bases are a match to TRBD2. Germline CDR1 is SGHTA and CDR2 is FQGNSA. V trimming: 7 bases; J trimming: 5 bases; junction bases outside the gene matches: 15. The CDR3 totals 16 residues. This CDR3 reads CASTHNGAGAGDTQYF. The CDR3 DNA reads as TGTGCCAGCACCCATAACGGGGCGGGAGCTGGAGATACGCAGTATTTT.

The J gene is TRBJ2-2, the V gene TRBV7-2; a possible D gene is TRBD2 (6 bases). The V and J ends lost 3 bases and 0 bases respectively, with 11 bases between them. CDR3 size: 16 residues. Per the germline V gene, CDR1 is SGHTA and CDR2 is FQGNSA. CDR3 DNA sequence: TGTGCCAGCAGCTTGCGGGGACCGACGAACACCGGGGAGCTGTTTTTT. This codes for CASSLRGPTNTGELFF.

The CDR3 spells CASSPTGGGTYEQYF. The CDR3 nucleotides are TGTGCCAGCAGCCCGACAGGGGGCGGTACCTACGAGCAGTACTTC. J is TRBJ2-7 and V is TRBV7-2; 10 nucleotides agree with TRBD1. Germline V gene data show CDR1 as SGHTA and CDR2 as FQGNSA. The CDR3 spans 15 residues. With 5 bases clipped from V and 2 bases from J, the junction kept 6 bases outside the gene matches.

The chain joins TRBV6-4 to TRBJ1-1; 8 bases are shared with TRBD1. The V segment lost 7 bases and the J segment 1 base; nucleotides outside the gene matches: 5. CDR1 and CDR2 from the germline V gene are MRHNA and SNTAGT. The CDR3 totals 14 residues. This CDR3 reads CASTRGQGNTEAFF. The CDR3 DNA reads as TGTGCCAGCACCAGGGGGCAAGGGAACACTGAAGCTTTCTTT.

The chain recombines TRBV10-1 with TRBJ2-5; no firm D call. The V gene lost 6 bases and the J gene lost 6 bases, with 14 bases spanning the gap. Looked up from germline, CDR1 is WNHNN and CDR2 is SYGVQD (reference sequence). The CDR3 is made up of 13 amino acids. CDR3 in DNA: TGCGCCAGCAGCCCTGCCCAGGTGAAGACCCAGTACTTC. It is translated as CASSPAQVKTQYF.